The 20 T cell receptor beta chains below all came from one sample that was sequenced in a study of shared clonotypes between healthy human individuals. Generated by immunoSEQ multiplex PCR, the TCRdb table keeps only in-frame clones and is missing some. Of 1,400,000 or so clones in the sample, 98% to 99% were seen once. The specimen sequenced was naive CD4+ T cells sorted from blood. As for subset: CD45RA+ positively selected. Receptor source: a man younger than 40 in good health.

For the CDR3, the DNA is TGTGCCAGCAGGGGTCCCGGGACAGGTTTGAGCACAGATACGCAGTATTTT. It is translated as CASRGPGTGLSTDTQYF. The chain is built from TRBV2 and TRBJ2-3; 8 positions agree with TRBD1. Germline V gene data show CDR1 as SNHLY and CDR2 as FYNNEI. Unmatched junction bases numbered 11, after V lost 6 bases and J lost 0 bases. The CDR3 runs 17 residues.

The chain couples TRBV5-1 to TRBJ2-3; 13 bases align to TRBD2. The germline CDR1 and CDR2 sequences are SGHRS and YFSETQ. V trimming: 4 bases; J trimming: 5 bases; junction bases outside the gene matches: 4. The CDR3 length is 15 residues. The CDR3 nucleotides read TGCGCCAGCAGCGGACTAGCGGGAGCCGGAGATACGCAGTATTTT. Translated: CASSGLAGAGDTQYF.

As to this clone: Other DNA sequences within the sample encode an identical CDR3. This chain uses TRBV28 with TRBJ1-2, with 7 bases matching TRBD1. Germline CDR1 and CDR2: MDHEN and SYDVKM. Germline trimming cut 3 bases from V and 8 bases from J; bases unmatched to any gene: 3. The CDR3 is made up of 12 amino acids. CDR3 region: CASSFRGGGYTF. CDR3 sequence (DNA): TGTGCCAGCAGTTTCAGGGGGGGCGGCTACACCTTC.

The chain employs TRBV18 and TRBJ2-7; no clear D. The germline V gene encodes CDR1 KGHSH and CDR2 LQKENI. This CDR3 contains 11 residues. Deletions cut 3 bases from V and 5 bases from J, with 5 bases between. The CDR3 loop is CASSPQDEQYF. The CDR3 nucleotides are TGTGCCAGCTCACCCCAAGACGAGCAGTACTTC.

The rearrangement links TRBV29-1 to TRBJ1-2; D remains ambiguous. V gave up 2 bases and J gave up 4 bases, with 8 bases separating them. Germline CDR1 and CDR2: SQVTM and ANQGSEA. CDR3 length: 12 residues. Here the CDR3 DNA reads TGCAGCGTTGAACCGGCAATCTATGGCTACACCTTC. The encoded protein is CSVEPAIYGYTF.

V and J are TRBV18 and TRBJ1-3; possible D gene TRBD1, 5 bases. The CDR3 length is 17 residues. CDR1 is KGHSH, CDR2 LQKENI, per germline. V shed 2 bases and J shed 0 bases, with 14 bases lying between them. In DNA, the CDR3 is TGTGCCAGCTCACCAACGGGACCGAACAACTCTGGAAACACCATATATTTT. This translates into CASSPTGPNNSGNTIYF.

CDR3 loop: CASSSRPETSYEQYF. In nucleotides, the CDR3 is TGTGCCAGCAGCTCCCGCCCCGAGACCTCCTACGAGCAGTACTTC. The chain uses TRBV9 and TRBJ2-7; D is unresolved. CDR1 is SGDLS and CDR2 is YYNGEE in the germline V gene. Trimming removed 4 bases from V and 0 bases from J, with 14 bases in between. The CDR3 runs 15 residues. The entire variable domain, with the rest obtained from reference TRBV9 and TRBJ2-7, is as follows: DSGVTQTPKHLITATGQRVTLRCSPRSGDLSVYWYQQSLDQGLQFLIQYYNGEERAKGNILERFSAQQFPDLHSELNLSSLELGDSALYFCASSSRPETSYEQYFGPGTRLTVT.

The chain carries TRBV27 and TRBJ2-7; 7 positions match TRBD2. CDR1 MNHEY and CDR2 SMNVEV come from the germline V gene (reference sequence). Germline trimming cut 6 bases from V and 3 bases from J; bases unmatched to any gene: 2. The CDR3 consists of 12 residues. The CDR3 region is CASRGGNYEQYF. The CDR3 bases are TGTGCCAGCAGGGGAGGGAACTACGAGCAGTACTTC.

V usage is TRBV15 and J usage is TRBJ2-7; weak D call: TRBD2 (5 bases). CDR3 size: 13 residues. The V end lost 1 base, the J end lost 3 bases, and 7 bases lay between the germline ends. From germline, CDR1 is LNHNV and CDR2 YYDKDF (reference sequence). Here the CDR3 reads CATSRVRDYEQYF. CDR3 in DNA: TGTGCCACCAGCAGAGTTCGGGACTACGAGCAGTACTTC.

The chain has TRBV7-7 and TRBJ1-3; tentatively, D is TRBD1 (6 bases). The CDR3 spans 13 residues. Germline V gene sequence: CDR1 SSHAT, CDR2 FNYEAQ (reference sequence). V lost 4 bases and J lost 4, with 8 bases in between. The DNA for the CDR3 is TGTGCCAGCAGCTCCGGACAGGGAAACACCATATATTTT. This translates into CASSSGQGNTIYF.

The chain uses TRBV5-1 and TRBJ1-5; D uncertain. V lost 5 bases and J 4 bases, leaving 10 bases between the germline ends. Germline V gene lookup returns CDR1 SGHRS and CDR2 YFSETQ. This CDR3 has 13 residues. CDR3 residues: CASRATPNQPQHF. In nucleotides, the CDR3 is TGCGCCAGCAGGGCGACACCGAATCAGCCCCAGCATTTT. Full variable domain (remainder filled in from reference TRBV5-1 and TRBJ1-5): KAGVTQTPRYLIKTRGQQVTLSCSPISGHRSVSWYQQTPGQGLQFLFEYFSETQRNKGNFPGRFSGRQFSNSRSEMNVSTLELGDSALYLCASRATPNQPQHFGDGTRLSIL.

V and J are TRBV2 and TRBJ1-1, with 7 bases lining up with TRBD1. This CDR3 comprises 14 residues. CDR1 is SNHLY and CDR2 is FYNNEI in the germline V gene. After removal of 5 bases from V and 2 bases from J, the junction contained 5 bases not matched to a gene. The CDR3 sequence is CASSSRQGNTEAFF. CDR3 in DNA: TGTGCCAGCAGTAGCCGACAGGGAAACACTGAAGCTTTCTTT.

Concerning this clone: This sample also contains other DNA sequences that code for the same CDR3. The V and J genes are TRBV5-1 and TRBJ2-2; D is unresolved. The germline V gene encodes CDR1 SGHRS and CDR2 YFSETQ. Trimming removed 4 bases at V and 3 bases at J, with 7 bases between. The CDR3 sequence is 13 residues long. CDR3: CASSLGDTGELFF. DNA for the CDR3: TGCGCCAGCAGCCTCGGAGACACCGGGGAGCTGTTTTTT.

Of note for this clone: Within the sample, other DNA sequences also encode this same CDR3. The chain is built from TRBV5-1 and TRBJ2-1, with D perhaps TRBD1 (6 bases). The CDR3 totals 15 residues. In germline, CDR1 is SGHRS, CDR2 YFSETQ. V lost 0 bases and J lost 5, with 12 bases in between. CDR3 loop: CASSLEWGRNNEQFF. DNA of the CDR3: TGCGCCAGCAGCTTGGAATGGGGGCGCAACAATGAGCAGTTCTTC.

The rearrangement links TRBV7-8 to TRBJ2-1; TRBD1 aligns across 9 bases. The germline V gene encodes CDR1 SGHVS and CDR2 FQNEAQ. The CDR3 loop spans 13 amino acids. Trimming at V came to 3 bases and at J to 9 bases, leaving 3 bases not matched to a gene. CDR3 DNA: TGTGCCAGCAGCTTCGACAGGGGGATTGAGCAGTTCTTC. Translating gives CASSFDRGIEQFF.

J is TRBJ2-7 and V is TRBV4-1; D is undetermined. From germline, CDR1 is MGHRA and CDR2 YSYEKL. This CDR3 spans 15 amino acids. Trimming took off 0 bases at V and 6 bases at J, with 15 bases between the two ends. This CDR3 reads CASSQETRTVGEQYF. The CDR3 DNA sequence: TGCGCCAGCAGCCAAGAAACAAGAACAGTTGGCGAGCAGTACTTC.

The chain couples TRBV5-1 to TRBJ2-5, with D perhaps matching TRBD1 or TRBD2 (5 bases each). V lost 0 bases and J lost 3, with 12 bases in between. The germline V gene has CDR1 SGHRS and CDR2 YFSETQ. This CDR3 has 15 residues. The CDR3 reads CASSLDRGAEETQYF. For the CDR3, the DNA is TGCGCCAGCAGCTTGGACAGAGGGGCCGAAGAGACCCAGTACTTC.

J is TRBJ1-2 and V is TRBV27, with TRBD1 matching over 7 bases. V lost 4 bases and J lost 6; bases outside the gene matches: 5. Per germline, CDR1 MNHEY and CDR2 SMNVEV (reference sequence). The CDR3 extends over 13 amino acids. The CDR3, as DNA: TGTGCCAGCAGTTCGACAGGGTGGGATGGCTACACCTTC. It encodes CASSSTGWDGYTF.

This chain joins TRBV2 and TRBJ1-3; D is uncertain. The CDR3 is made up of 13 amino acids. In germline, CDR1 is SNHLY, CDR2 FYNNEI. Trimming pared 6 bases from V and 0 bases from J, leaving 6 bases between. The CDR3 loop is CASSMDSGNTIYF. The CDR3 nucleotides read TGTGCCAGCAGCATGGACTCTGGAAACACCATATATTTT. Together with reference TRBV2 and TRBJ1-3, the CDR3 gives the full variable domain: EPEVTQTPSHQVTQMGQEVILRCVPISNHLYFYWYRQILGQKVEFLVSFYNNEISEKSEIFDDQFSVERPDGSNFTLKIRSTKLEDSAMYFCASSMDSGNTIYFGEGSWLTVV.

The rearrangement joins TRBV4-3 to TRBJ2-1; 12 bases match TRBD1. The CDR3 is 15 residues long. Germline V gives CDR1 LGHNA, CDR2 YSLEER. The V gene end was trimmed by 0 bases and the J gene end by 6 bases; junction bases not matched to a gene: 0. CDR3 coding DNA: TGCGCCAGCAGCCAAGAGGGACAGGGGGCCAATGAGCAGTTCTTC. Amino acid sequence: CASSQEGQGANEQFF.